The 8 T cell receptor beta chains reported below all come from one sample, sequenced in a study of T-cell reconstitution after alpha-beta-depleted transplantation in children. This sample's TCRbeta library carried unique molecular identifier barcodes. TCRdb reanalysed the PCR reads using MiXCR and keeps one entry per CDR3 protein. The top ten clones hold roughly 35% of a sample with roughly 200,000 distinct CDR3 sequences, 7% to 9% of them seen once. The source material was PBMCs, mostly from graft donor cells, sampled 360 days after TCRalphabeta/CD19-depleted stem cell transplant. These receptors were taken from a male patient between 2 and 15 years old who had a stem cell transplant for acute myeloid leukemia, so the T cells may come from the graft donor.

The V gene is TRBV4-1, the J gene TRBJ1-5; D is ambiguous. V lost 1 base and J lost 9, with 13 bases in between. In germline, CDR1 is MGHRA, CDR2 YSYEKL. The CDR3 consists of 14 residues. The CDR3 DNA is TGCGCCAGCAGCCAAGGGACGGTTAAAGTGCCCCAGCATTTT. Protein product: CASSQGTVKVPQHF.

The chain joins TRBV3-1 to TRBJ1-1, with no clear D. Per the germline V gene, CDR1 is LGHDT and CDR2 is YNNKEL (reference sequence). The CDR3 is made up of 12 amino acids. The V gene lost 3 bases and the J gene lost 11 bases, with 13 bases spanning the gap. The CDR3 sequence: CASSHRLGTAFF. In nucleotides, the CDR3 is TGTGCCAGCAGCCACAGATTGGGTACGGCTTTCTTT.

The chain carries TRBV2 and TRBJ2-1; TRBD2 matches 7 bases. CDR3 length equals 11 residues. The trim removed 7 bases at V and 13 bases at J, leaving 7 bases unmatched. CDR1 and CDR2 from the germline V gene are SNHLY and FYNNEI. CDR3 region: CASTEGLKQFF. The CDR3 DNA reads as TGTGCCAGCACCGAGGGACTAAAACAGTTCTTC.

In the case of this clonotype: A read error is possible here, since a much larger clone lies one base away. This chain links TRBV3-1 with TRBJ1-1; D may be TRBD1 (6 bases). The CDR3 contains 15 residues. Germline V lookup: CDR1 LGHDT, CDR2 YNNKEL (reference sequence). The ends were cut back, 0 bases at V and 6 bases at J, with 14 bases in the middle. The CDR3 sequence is CASSQDGAGDAEAFF. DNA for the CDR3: TGTGCCAGCAGCCAAGATGGGGCAGGGGACGCTGAAGCTTTCTTT.

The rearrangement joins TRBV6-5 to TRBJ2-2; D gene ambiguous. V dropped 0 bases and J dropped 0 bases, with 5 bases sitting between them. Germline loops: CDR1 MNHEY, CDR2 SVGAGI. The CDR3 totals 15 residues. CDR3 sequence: CASSYSPANTGELFF. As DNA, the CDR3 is TGTGCCAGCAGTTACTCGCCCGCGAACACCGGGGAGCTGTTTTTT.

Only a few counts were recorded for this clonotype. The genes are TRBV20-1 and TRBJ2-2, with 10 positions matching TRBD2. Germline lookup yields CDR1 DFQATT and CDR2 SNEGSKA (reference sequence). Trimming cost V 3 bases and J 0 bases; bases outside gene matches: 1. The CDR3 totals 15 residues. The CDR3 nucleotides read TGCAGTGCTAGGGGACTAGCGTCGAACACCGGGGAGCTGTTTTTT. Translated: CSARGLASNTGELFF.

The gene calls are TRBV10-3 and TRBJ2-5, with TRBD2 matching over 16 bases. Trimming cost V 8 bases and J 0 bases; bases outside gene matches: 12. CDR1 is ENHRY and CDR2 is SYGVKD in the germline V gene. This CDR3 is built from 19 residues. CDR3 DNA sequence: TGTGCCATCTGTTGGGTAGGGACTAGCGGGAGGGCCAACCAAGAGACCCAGTACTTC. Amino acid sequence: CAICWVGTSGRANQETQYF.

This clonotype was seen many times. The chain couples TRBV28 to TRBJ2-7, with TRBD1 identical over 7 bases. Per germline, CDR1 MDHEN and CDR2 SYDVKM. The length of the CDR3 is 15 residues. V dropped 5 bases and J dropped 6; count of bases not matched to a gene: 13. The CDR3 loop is CASSLTFNRGSEQYF. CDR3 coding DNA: TGTGCCAGCAGTCTTACCTTCAACAGGGGTAGCGAGCAGTACTTC.